The 30 T cell receptor beta chains presented below share a single source sample, sequenced in a study of blood T cell repertoires in COVID-19. Clones were sequenced by immunoSEQ multiplex PCR, and TCRdb holds only the in-frame ones, with some missing. The table lists fewer than 400,000 clones, about nine tenths of them singletons, with approximately 4.1% in the top ten. The sample comprised PBMCs or T cells enriched from blood (not recorded which). These TCRs come from a man younger than 45 who had recovered from COVID-19.

This clone was seen only a few times. This sequence joins TRBV27 and TRBJ2-7; D possibly corresponds to TRBD1 (5 bases). Trimming removed 2 bases from V and 0 bases from J, with 8 bases in between. This CDR3 is 14 amino acids long. Germline CDR1 MNHEY, CDR2 SMNVEV (reference sequence). DNA for the CDR3: TGTGCCAGCAGTTTAGGGCAGGGCTCCTACGAGCAGTACTTC. Protein: CASSLGQGSYEQYF.

J is TRBJ2-5 and V is TRBV3-1 (or the pseudogene TRBV3-2); TRBD2 agrees at 10 bases. The CDR3 sequence is 17 residues long. V was pared by 1 base and J by 1 base, with 6 bases of the junction left unmatched. Germline V gene data show CDR1 as LGHDT and CDR2 as YNNKEL (reference sequence). This CDR3 reads CASSQAGLATIQETQYF. CDR3 nucleotides: TGTGCCAGCAGCCAAGCGGGACTAGCGACAATCCAAGAGACCCAGTACTTC.

This clone appeared a single time. The chain joins TRBV7-9 to TRBJ1-1; 8 nucleotides match TRBD1. Germline trimming cut 6 bases from V and 11 bases from J; bases unmatched to any gene: 8. Germline-derived CDR1 and CDR2 are SEHNR and FQNEAQ (reference sequence). The CDR3 spans 12 residues. The CDR3 loop reads CASSSQGADAFF. CDR3 nucleotide sequence: TGTGCCAGCAGTTCCCAGGGGGCGGATGCTTTCTTT.

DNA for the CDR3: TGTGCCAGCAGTGAAAACCTAGCGGGAGCGGGAGATACGCAGTATTTT. Residues: CASSENLAGAGDTQYF. The rearrangement joins TRBV2 to TRBJ2-3; TRBD2 matches 10 bases. Germline V lookup: CDR1 SNHLY, CDR2 FYNNEI. The CDR3 has 16 amino acids. V shed 2 bases and J 5 bases; nucleotides not matched to a gene: 7.

This clone was seen a handful of times. J is TRBJ2-5 and V is TRBV7-2; TRBD1 matches 8 bases. The V segment lost 5 bases and the J segment 2 bases; nucleotides outside the gene matches: 7. This CDR3 is 15 amino acids long. Looked up from germline, CDR1 is SGHTA and CDR2 is FQGNSA. The CDR3 here is CASSPQTGEQETQYF. CDR3 coding DNA: TGTGCCAGCAGCCCCCAGACAGGGGAGCAAGAGACCCAGTACTTC.

The rearrangement uses TRBV29-1 and TRBJ2-2, with 10 bases that match TRBD2. With V trimmed by 0 bases and J by 1 base, 5 bases remained unmatched. Germline-derived CDR1 and CDR2 are SQVTM and ANQGSEA. The CDR3 spans 17 residues. The CDR3 loop reads CSVEEDPSGRNTGELFF. The CDR3 DNA reads TGCAGCGTTGAAGAGGACCCTAGCGGGAGGAACACCGGGGAGCTGTTTTTT.

The chain links TRBV6-5 to TRBJ2-7; 8 positions match TRBD2. V was pared by 7 bases and J by 3 bases, with 8 bases of the junction left unmatched. This CDR3 region has 14 residues. Per germline, CDR1 MNHEY and CDR2 SVGAGI. CDR3 DNA: TGTGCCAGCACTCCCGGACTAGCAGTCTACGAGCAGTACTTC. Translation: CASTPGLAVYEQYF.

The rearrangement joins TRBV6-4 to TRBJ2-1; 9 bases align to TRBD2. The CDR3 totals 15 residues. V lost 4 bases and J lost 3; bases outside the gene matches: 4. CDR1 and CDR2 (germline): MRHNA, SNTAGT. CDR3 region: CASSAVAGDYNEQFF. CDR3 nucleotide sequence: TGTGCCAGCAGTGCTGTAGCGGGGGACTACAATGAGCAGTTCTTC.

This sequence joins TRBV4-1 and TRBJ1-4, with D perhaps TRBD1 (6 bases). The ends were cut back, 0 bases at V and 4 bases at J, with 12 bases in the middle. Germline assignment: CDR1 MGHRA and CDR2 YSYEKL. The CDR3 contains 16 residues. The CDR3 here is CASSQDKGDLNEKLFF. The DNA of the CDR3 is TGCGCCAGCAGCCAAGATAAGGGGGATCTTAATGAAAAACTGTTTTTT.

This clone was counted once. The chain joins TRBV7-2 to TRBJ2-7, with no clear D. V lost 4 bases and J 0 bases, leaving 7 bases between the germline ends. CDR1 is SGHTA, CDR2 FQGNSA, per germline. CDR3 length equals 13 residues. CDR3 nucleotides: TGTGCCAGCAGCTCCCTATCCTCCTACGAGCAGTACTTC. It is translated as CASSSLSSYEQYF.

The V and J genes are TRBV19 and TRBJ2-1; TRBD2 matches 10 bases. CDR3 length: 14 residues. Germline V lookup: CDR1 LNHDA, CDR2 SQIVND (reference sequence). The ends lost 5 bases at V and 6 bases at J; junction bases unmatched: 4. CDR3 protein: CASSLRTSGNEQFF. In DNA, the CDR3 is TGTGCCAGTAGTCTACGGACTAGCGGCAATGAGCAGTTCTTC.

This clone was picked up one time. This chain links TRBV7-6 with TRBJ1-3, with no clear D. With 5 bases removed from V and 0 bases from J, the gap between germline ends came to 14 bases. Per the germline V gene, CDR1 is SGHVS and CDR2 is FNYEAQ. The CDR3 spans 16 residues. The CDR3 nucleotides are TGTGCCAGCAGCCTCACGGCGGGGATCTCTGGAAACACCATATATTTT. Its protein is CASSLTAGISGNTIYF.

This chain links TRBV30 with TRBJ2-3, with D possibly matching TRBD2 (5 bases). Trimming removed 1 base at V and 3 bases at J, with 11 bases between. The germline V gene has CDR1 GTSNPN and CDR2 SVGIG (reference sequence). The CDR3 spans 14 residues. Here the CDR3 DNA reads TGTGCCTGGAGTGGGACCCGAGGGACAGATACGCAGTATTTT. Encoded protein: CAWSGTRGTDTQYF.

The CDR3: CASSFVLAGEETQYF. The CDR3 coding sequence is TGCGCCAGCAGCTTCGTACTAGCGGGGGAAGAGACCCAGTACTTC. The chain recombines TRBV5-1 with TRBJ2-5, with 11 bases fitting TRBD2. This CDR3 is 15 amino acids long. The germline gives CDR1 SGHRS, CDR2 YFSETQ. The V gene end was trimmed by 2 bases and the J gene end by 3 bases; junction bases not matched to a gene: 3.

The chain recombines TRBV6-1 with TRBJ1-1; 7 bases are a match to TRBD1. V dropped 1 base and J dropped 1; count of bases not matched to a gene: 3. There are 15 residues in the CDR3. Germline V gene sequence: CDR1 MNHNS, CDR2 SASEGT. The chain's CDR3 is CASSEVRTGNTEAFF. Here the CDR3 DNA reads TGTGCCAGCAGTGAAGTTCGGACAGGGAACACTGAAGCTTTCTTT.

This clone was detected once. V usage is TRBV7-9 and J usage is TRBJ1-1; D ambiguous. Germline V gene data show CDR1 as SEHNR and CDR2 as FQNEAQ (reference sequence). V lost 0 bases and J 11 bases, leaving 16 bases between the germline ends. This CDR3 is 14 amino acids long. This CDR3 is CASSLASRDERAFF. CDR3 in DNA: TGTGCCAGCAGCTTAGCATCCCGAGACGAGCGGGCTTTCTTT. Drawing the rest from reference TRBV7-9 and TRBJ1-1, the complete variable domain is DTGVSQNPRHKITKRGQNVTFRCDPISEHNRLYWYRQTLGQGPEFLTYFQNEAQLEKSRLLSDRFSAERPKGSFSTLEIQRTEQGDSAMYLCASSLASRDERAFFGQGTRLTVV.

This chain joins TRBV2 and TRBJ2-3, with 10 bases identical to TRBD2. The germline V gene has CDR1 SNHLY and CDR2 FYNNEI. This CDR3 has 16 amino acids. The ends lost 6 bases at V and 1 base at J; junction bases unmatched: 7. CDR3: CASSTQREGRTDTQYF. Written as DNA, the CDR3 is TGTGCCAGCAGCACCCAGCGGGAGGGGCGCACAGATACGCAGTATTTT.

CDR3 nucleotide sequence: TGTGCCAGCAGCCCGGGACAGGGAAGATTGGGAGGCTACACCTTC. It translates to CASSPGQGRLGGYTF. The chain combines TRBV28 with TRBJ1-2; 9 bases agree with TRBD1. Trimming took 6 bases from V and 8 from J; bases not matched to a gene: 13. In germline, CDR1 is MDHEN, CDR2 SYDVKM. The CDR3 spans 15 residues.

J is TRBJ2-2 and V is TRBV29-1; 7 bases are a match to TRBD1. Germline V gene data show CDR1 as SQVTM and CDR2 as ANQGSEA. The CDR3 sequence is 13 residues long. With V trimmed by 7 bases and J by 5 bases, 7 bases remained unmatched. The CDR3 DNA follows: TGCAGCGCACCGGGACAGATAACCGGGGAGCTGTTTTTT. Its protein product is CSAPGQITGELFF.

This chain uses TRBV11-1 with TRBJ1-1; a weak D match, TRBD1 (6 bases). Looked up from germline, CDR1 is SGHAT and CDR2 is FQDESV (reference sequence). V was shortened by 4 bases and J by 0 bases, with 12 bases between the two germline ends. This CDR3 has 15 residues. CDR3 coding DNA: TGTGCCAGCAGCTCCTACGACAGGATGAACACTGAAGCTTTCTTT. It specifies CASSSYDRMNTEAFF.

The chain joins TRBV5-5 to TRBJ1-2, with D tentatively TRBD1 (6 bases). Germline V CDR1 and CDR2: SGHKS, YYEKEE (reference sequence). The CDR3 contains 16 residues. Trimming removed 0 bases from V and 13 bases from J, with 25 bases in between. The chain's CDR3 is CASSLDRARTDAPGTF. The DNA for the CDR3 is TGTGCCAGCAGCTTGGATCGGGCGCGGACAGACGCCCCAGGCACCTTC.

This chain links TRBV28 with TRBJ2-2; 7 bases map to TRBD2. The CDR3 is 17 amino acids. With V trimmed by 7 bases and J by 2 bases, 13 bases remained unmatched. Germline-derived CDR1 and CDR2 are MDHEN and SYDVKM. The CDR3 region is CASTYPTGGTNTGELFF. CDR3 sequence (DNA): TGTGCCAGCACATACCCTACGGGGGGAACTAACACCGGGGAGCTGTTTTTT.

The gene calls are TRBV11-3 and TRBJ2-1, with 9 bases that match TRBD1. CDR1 and CDR2 from the germline V gene are SGHNT and YENEEA. The V gene end was trimmed by 3 bases and the J gene end by 5 bases; junction bases not matched to a gene: 5. The CDR3 totals 15 residues. This CDR3 is CASSFGTGRDNEQFF. The DNA of the CDR3 is TGTGCCAGCAGCTTCGGGACAGGGAGAGACAATGAGCAGTTCTTC. Complete variable domain (other parts from reference TRBV11-3 and TRBJ2-1): EAGVVQSPRYKIIEKKQPVAFWCNPISGHNTLYWYLQNLGQGPELLIRYENEEAVDDSQLPKDRFSAERLKGVDSTLKIQPAELGDSAVYLCASSFGTGRDNEQFFGPGTRLTVL.

This chain uses TRBV3-1 (or the pseudogene TRBV3-2) with TRBJ2-3, with D perhaps matching TRBD2 (6 bases). The V end lost 8 bases, the J end lost 2 bases, and 14 bases lay between the germline ends. The CDR3 has 14 residues. Per the germline V gene, CDR1 is LGHDT and CDR2 is YNNKEL (reference sequence). The CDR3 sequence: CASGGSIVTDTQYF. The CDR3 nucleotides read TGTGCCAGCGGGGGGTCCATCGTCACAGATACGCAGTATTTT.

The chain uses TRBV27 and TRBJ1-2; D might be TRBD1 (5 bases). The CDR3 length is 12 residues. Trimming removed 2 bases from V and 8 bases from J, with 9 bases in between. Germline V CDR1 and CDR2: MNHEY, SMNVEV (reference sequence). The CDR3 coding sequence is TGTGCCAGCAGTTTACAGGGATTGGGCTACACCTTC. Translating gives CASSLQGLGYTF.

This clone was observed a handful of times. The chain couples TRBV2 to TRBJ1-1; D unresolved. Trimming shortened V by 6 bases and J by 0 bases, and 17 bases separated the two germline ends. Germline CDR1 reads SNHLY; CDR2 reads FYNNEI. The CDR3 is made up of 16 amino acids. The CDR3 bases are TGTGCCAGCAGACCGATCGGTGGGAGCCTGAACACTGAAGCTTTCTTT. Protein product: CASRPIGGSLNTEAFF.

The chain carries TRBV6-5 and TRBJ2-1; D may be TRBD2 (7 bases). The CDR3 has 16 amino acids. The V gene lost 3 bases and the J gene lost 3 bases, with 15 bases spanning the gap. Germline CDR1 and CDR2: MNHEY and SVGAGI. Here the CDR3 DNA reads TGTGCCAGCAGTTATGGGGGCGGGGGATTCTACAATGAGCAGTTCTTC. Encoded protein: CASSYGGGGFYNEQFF.

The chain is built from TRBV6-5 and TRBJ2-2; D might be TRBD1 (5 bases). The CDR3 contains 14 residues. Per the germline V gene, CDR1 is MNHEY and CDR2 is SVGAGI. V was clipped by 7 bases and J by 5 bases, with 14 bases between them. Here the CDR3 DNA reads TGTGCCAGCATGGTCCAGGGAAAAACCGGGGAGCTGTTTTTT. Residues: CASMVQGKTGELFF.

The CDR3 loop reads CASSPQQGLEPQHF. The CDR3 nucleotides are TGTGCCAGCTCCCCTCAACAGGGGTTAGAGCCCCAGCATTTT. The chain has TRBV18 and TRBJ1-5; 7 bases map to TRBD1. The CDR3 sequence is 14 residues long. V trimming: 6 bases; J trimming: 8 bases; junction bases outside the gene matches: 10. Germline V gene lookup returns CDR1 KGHSH and CDR2 LQKENI.

This sequence joins TRBV7-9 and TRBJ1-4; D might be TRBD1 (6 bases). V lost 5 bases and J 3 bases, leaving 10 bases between the germline ends. The CDR3 extends over 14 amino acids. CDR1 is SEHNR and CDR2 is FQNEAQ in the germline V gene (reference sequence). The CDR3 region is CASSQGSANEKLFF. In DNA, the CDR3 is TGTGCCAGCAGCCAGGGGTCGGCTAATGAAAAACTGTTTTTT.